Each of the 4 T cell receptor beta chains below was sequenced from the same sample in a study of control samples from healthy donors and cancer patients. The protocol was immunoSEQ multiplex PCR, while the TCRdb copy is restricted to in-frame clones and leaves out a portion. The profile shows more than 75,000 clones, about 80% of them singletons. The specimen sequenced was blood. Source of these receptors: a woman in her twenties or thirties in good health.

V gene TRBV9 combines with J gene TRBJ2-1, with D perhaps matching TRBD1 or TRBD2 (5 bases each). This CDR3 spans 15 amino acids. Germline assignment: CDR1 SGDLS and CDR2 YYNGEE. Trimming stripped 0 bases from V and 7 bases from J, with 14 bases between. The CDR3 protein is CASSVDGALGNEQFF. The CDR3 DNA reads TGTGCCAGCAGCGTAGACGGGGCTTTGGGGAATGAGCAGTTCTTC.

This chain links TRBV10-2 with TRBJ2-7, with D perhaps matching TRBD1 (5 bases). This CDR3 is 15 amino acids long. Germline lookup yields CDR1 WSHSY and CDR2 SAAADI. Trimming left V 0 bases short and J 3 bases short, with 12 bases between. DNA of the CDR3: TGCGCCAGCAGTGAGTCGGGGCCAAAGCGCTACGAGCAGTACTTC. This encodes CASSESGPKRYEQYF.

This clone is a singleton in its sample. J is TRBJ1-1 and V is TRBV6-5; maybe TRBD1 (6 bases). Trimming left V 2 bases short and J 1 base short, with 8 bases between. CDR1 and CDR2 from the germline V gene are MNHEY and SVGAGI. The CDR3 is 14 amino acids. The CDR3 bases are TGTGCCAGCAGTTACCTGACAGGGAACACTGAAGCTTTCTTT. Translation gives CASSYLTGNTEAFF.

The V call is TRBV5-1, the J call TRBJ2-6, with D unresolved. The CDR3 is 16 residues long. V gave up 4 bases and J gave up 2 bases, with 13 bases separating them. Germline V gene data show CDR1 as SGHRS and CDR2 as YFSETQ. CDR3 amino acids: CASSLTAGAGANVLTF. CDR3 bases: TGCGCCAGCAGCCTAACGGCCGGAGCTGGGGCCAACGTCCTGACTTTC.